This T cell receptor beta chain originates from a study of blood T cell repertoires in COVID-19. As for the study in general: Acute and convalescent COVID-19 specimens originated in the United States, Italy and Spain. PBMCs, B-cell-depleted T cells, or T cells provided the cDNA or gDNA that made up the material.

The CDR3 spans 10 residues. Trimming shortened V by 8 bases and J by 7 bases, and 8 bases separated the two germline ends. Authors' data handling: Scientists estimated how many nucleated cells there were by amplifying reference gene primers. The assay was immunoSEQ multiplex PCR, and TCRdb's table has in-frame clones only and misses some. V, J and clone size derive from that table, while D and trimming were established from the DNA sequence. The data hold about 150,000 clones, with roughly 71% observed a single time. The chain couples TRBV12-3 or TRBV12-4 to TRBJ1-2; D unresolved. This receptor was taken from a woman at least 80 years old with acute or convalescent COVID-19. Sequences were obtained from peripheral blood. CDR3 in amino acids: CASGSGGYTF. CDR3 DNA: TGTGCCAGCGGCTCTGGTGGCTACACCTTC.